Following are 5 T cell receptor beta chains from one sample sequenced in a study of blood T cell repertoires in COVID-19. Profiling relied on immunoSEQ multiplex PCR, and the TCRdb table lists in-frame clones only, not all of them. The repertoire holds about 200,000 clones, with around nine tenths as singletons. The sample taken for sequencing was peripheral blood. These receptors were collected from a man aged 60-69 years who had recovered from COVID-19.

The CDR3 bases are TGTGCCAGCAGCATTAACAGGGAGACGCAGTATTTT. Protein: CASSINRETQYF. V gene TRBV5-4 combines with J gene TRBJ2-3; maybe TRBD1 (6 bases). The length of the CDR3 is 12 residues. V dropped 4 bases and J dropped 9 bases, with 12 bases sitting between them. Germline V gene sequence: CDR1 SGHNT, CDR2 YYREEE (reference sequence).

The rearrangement uses TRBV7-3 and TRBJ2-5; 10 nucleotides match TRBD2. With 8 bases clipped from V and 1 base from J, the junction kept 7 bases outside the gene matches. This CDR3 has 15 amino acids. CDR1 and CDR2 (germline): SGHTA, FQGTGA. CDR3 sequence: CASGELAGLQETQYF. The CDR3 region has the DNA TGTGCCAGCGGAGAACTAGCGGGACTCCAAGAGACCCAGTACTTC.

A single count supports this clone. The chain joins TRBV11-2 to TRBJ2-7; D is unclear. CDR1 is SGHAT, CDR2 FQNNGV, per germline. This CDR3 has 13 residues. V lost 5 bases, J lost 6 bases, and 14 bases lay in between. The CDR3 is CASSQESLTEQYF. The CDR3 DNA follows: TGTGCCAGCAGCCAGGAATCTCTAACCGAGCAGTACTTC.

V is TRBV30 and J is TRBJ2-1; 13 nucleotides align to TRBD2. Trimming at V came to 5 bases and at J to 10 bases, leaving 11 bases not matched to a gene. The CDR3 extends over 15 amino acids. Germline CDR1 and CDR2: GTSNPN and SVGIG (reference sequence). The chain's CDR3 is CAWAGLAGAIGEQFF. In nucleotides, the CDR3 is TGTGCCTGGGCCGGACTAGCGGGAGCGATTGGAGAGCAGTTCTTC.

This clone was recorded a few times. The chain uses TRBV2 and TRBJ1-5; D perhaps matches TRBD1 (5 bases). CDR3 length: 12 residues. Germline CDR1 and CDR2: SNHLY and FYNNEI. V was shortened by 6 bases and J by 4 bases, with 7 bases between the two germline ends. The CDR3 nucleotides are TGTGCCAGCAGGCAGGGAAATCAGCCCCAGCATTTT. Amino acid sequence: CASRQGNQPQHF.